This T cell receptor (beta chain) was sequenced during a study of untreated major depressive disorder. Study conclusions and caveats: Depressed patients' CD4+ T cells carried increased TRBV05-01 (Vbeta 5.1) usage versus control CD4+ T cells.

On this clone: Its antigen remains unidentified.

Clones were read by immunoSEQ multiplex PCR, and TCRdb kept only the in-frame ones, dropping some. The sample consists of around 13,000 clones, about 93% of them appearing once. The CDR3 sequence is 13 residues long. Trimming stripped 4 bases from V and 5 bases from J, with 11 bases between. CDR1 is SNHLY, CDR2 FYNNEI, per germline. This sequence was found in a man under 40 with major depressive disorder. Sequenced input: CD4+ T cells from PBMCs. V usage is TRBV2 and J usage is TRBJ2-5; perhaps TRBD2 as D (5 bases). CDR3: CASSGPGEETQYF. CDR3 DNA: TGTGCCAGCAGTGGTCCCGGGGAGGAGACCCAGTACTTC.